What follows are 5 T cell receptor beta chains derived from one specimen sequenced in a study of T cells expressing NK-cell markers. TCRdb reanalyzed the 5' RACE reads, giving one entry per CDR3 protein sequence and no DNA. Listed are a few hundred thousand distinct CDR3 sequences; under 1.5% falls within the top ten. The sample comprised blood T cells: a sorted CD56 or NKG2C T cell subset, CD4+ or CD8+ T cells, or bulk PBMC T cells (not recorded which). These receptors originate from a woman in her fifties or sixties in good health.

The chain uses TRBV6-2 or TRBV6-3 and TRBJ2-1. CDR1 is MNHEY, CDR2 SVGEGT, per germline. The CDR3 spans 16 residues. The chain's CDR3 is CASSYFSVTKNNEQFF.

This chain connects TRBV7-7 to TRBJ2-2; TCRdb picks TRBD2, but there is no DNA to check that call. There are 15 residues in the CDR3. CDR1 and CDR2 (germline): SSHAT, FNYEAQ (reference sequence). CDR3 region: CASSSLAGVTGELFF.

The chain recombines TRBV10-3 with TRBJ2-7; TCRdb returns TRBD1, unconfirmable since there is no DNA. Germline assignment: CDR1 ENHRY and CDR2 SYGVKD. This CDR3 is 14 amino acids long. The CDR3 is CAISPGQGYYEQYF.

This rearrangement joins TRBV27 to TRBJ2-2; TCRdb lists TRBD2, though no DNA is available to test this call. CDR1 MNHEY and CDR2 SMNVEV come from the germline V gene (reference sequence). The CDR3 is 18 residues long. CDR3: CASSLGAGLAGNTGELFF.

The rearrangement uses TRBV2 and TRBJ2-1; TCRdb proposes TRBD2, but this gene call is untestable without DNA. The CDR3 sequence is 13 residues long. Per germline, CDR1 SNHLY and CDR2 FYNNEI. CDR3 region: CASSAETRDEQFF.